The 13 T cell receptor beta chains given below trace back to one sample, sequenced in a study of cytomegalovirus exposure and HLA in healthy donors. PCR was performed using 60 Vbeta and 13 Jbeta primers. TCRdb's copy holds only in-frame clones and misses some; the assay was immunoSEQ multiplex PCR. The sample's table shows 100,000 to 150,000 clones. Sequenced material: PBMCs. The receptors were sampled from a woman aged 40 to 50 in good health and CMV-seropositive.

V is TRBV11-2 and J is TRBJ2-1, with D tentatively TRBD2 (6 bases). V shed 1 base and J shed 4 bases, with 8 bases lying between them. Germline lookup yields CDR1 SGHAT and CDR2 FQNNGV. This CDR3 region has 14 residues. The CDR3 coding sequence is TGTGCCAGCAGCTTAGGGGCGGGGTACAATGAGCAGTTCTTC. Translated, it gives CASSLGAGYNEQFF.

V and J are TRBV6-1 and TRBJ2-7, with TRBD2 matching 8 bases. CDR3 length equals 15 residues. The germline gives CDR1 MNHNS, CDR2 SASEGT. Trimming removed 1 base from V and 6 bases from J; junction bases left unmatched: 8. The CDR3 DNA sequence: TGTGCCAGCAGTGAAGTTCGGGGGGGCCGAGGCGAGCAGTACTTC. This gives the protein CASSEVRGGRGEQYF.

V is TRBV9 and J is TRBJ1-2; 8 bases agree with TRBD1. Germline V CDR1 and CDR2: SGDLS, YYNGEE. The CDR3 is made up of 12 amino acids. The V segment lost 7 bases and the J segment 4 bases; nucleotides outside the gene matches: 3. The CDR3 DNA follows: TGTGCCAGCGAAGGGACAGGCTATGGCTACACCTTC. This translates into CASEGTGYGYTF.

This rearrangement joins TRBV11-3 to TRBJ2-5; D possibly corresponds to TRBD1 (7 bases). This CDR3 is 14 amino acids long. Trimming removed 5 bases from V and 5 bases from J, with 15 bases in between. CDR1 is SGHNT, CDR2 YENEEA, per germline. The CDR3 region is CASSQGGFGETQYF. The CDR3 nucleotides are TGTGCCAGCAGCCAGGGGGGATTTGGGGAGACCCAGTACTTC.

The chain is built from TRBV28 and TRBJ2-1, with 13 bases lining up with TRBD2. The V gene's germline CDR1 is MDHEN and CDR2 SYDVKM. The ends lost 5 bases at V and 6 bases at J; junction bases unmatched: 4. CDR3 length: 15 amino acids. The CDR3 sequence is CASSQTSGRSNEQFF. CDR3 nucleotide sequence: TGTGCCAGCAGTCAGACTAGCGGGAGGTCCAATGAGCAGTTCTTC.

CDR3 residues: CASSLGGWYEQYF. CDR3 coding DNA: TGTGCCAGCAGCTTGGGGGGGTGGTACGAGCAGTACTTC. This sequence joins TRBV7-8 and TRBJ2-7, with 7 bases matching TRBD2. The CDR3 has 13 residues. Germline V gene data show CDR1 as SGHVS and CDR2 as FQNEAQ. Trimming took 3 bases from V and 4 from J; bases not matched to a gene: 3.

This sequence joins TRBV2 and TRBJ2-7, with 11 bases that match TRBD2. V lost 10 bases to trimming and J lost 6 bases; unmatched junction nucleotides: 11. The germline gives CDR1 SNHLY, CDR2 FYNNEI. The CDR3 covers 14 residues. CDR3 in amino acids: CAIDKLAGEVEQYF. CDR3 coding DNA: TGTGCCATCGATAAACTAGCGGGGGAGGTCGAGCAGTACTTC.

This chain links TRBV2 with TRBJ1-4; a weak D match, TRBD1 (5 bases). Looked up from germline, CDR1 is SNHLY and CDR2 is FYNNEI. The CDR3 loop spans 16 amino acids. V was pared by 3 bases and J by 8 bases, with 19 bases between. The CDR3 bases are TGTGCCAGCAGTGATCCCGGGGAGGGGTGGACCGAAAAACTGTTTTTT. It encodes CASSDPGEGWTEKLFF. Using reference TRBV2 and TRBJ1-4 for the parts outside the CDR3, the full variable domain is EPEVTQTPSHQVTQMGQEVILRCVPISNHLYFYWYRQILGQKVEFLVSFYNNEISEKSEIFDDQFSVERPDGSNFTLKIRSTKLEDSAMYFCASSDPGEGWTEKLFFGSGTQLSVL.

The rearrangement joins TRBV10-2 to TRBJ2-7; TRBD2 aligns across 9 bases. Germline CDR1 is WSHSY and CDR2 is SAAADI. V shed 6 bases, J shed 6 bases, and the junction held 12 bases outside the gene matches. The CDR3 is made up of 15 amino acids. CDR3 residues: CASRDPPGLAGEQYF. The CDR3 nucleotides read TGCGCCAGCAGAGACCCTCCGGGACTAGCTGGCGAGCAGTACTTC.

The J gene is TRBJ1-1, the V gene TRBV28; weak D call: TRBD1 (6 bases). The CDR3 has 17 amino acids. V dropped 5 bases and J dropped 1 base, with 20 bases sitting between them. Germline CDR1 is MDHEN and CDR2 is SYDVKM. In DNA form, the CDR3 reads TGTGCCAGCAGTCTACCCACAGGGTTGGGTGAGAACACTGAAGCTTTCTTT. This sequence encodes CASSLPTGLGENTEAFF.

The rearrangement uses TRBV7-9 and TRBJ2-7; 9 bases are shared with TRBD1. The J segment lost 6 bases and the V segment lost 5 bases, leaving 8 bases of the junction unmatched. The CDR3 is 14 amino acids. Germline V CDR1 and CDR2: SEHNR, FQNEAQ (reference sequence). The CDR3 sequence: CASSLGTGSFEQYF. The CDR3 DNA sequence: TGTGCCAGCAGCCTCGGGACAGGGTCTTTCGAGCAGTACTTC.

The CDR3 DNA is TGTGCCAGCAGGAACCGGGACAGGGGTTATAGCAATCAGCCCCAGCATTTT. This codes for CASRNRDRGYSNQPQHF. V gene TRBV28 combines with J gene TRBJ1-5, with 10 nucleotides matching TRBD1. CDR1 and CDR2 (germline): MDHEN, SYDVKM. The V and J ends lost 6 bases and 0 bases, in that order; junction bases with no gene match: 8. This CDR3 has 17 amino acids.

This chain uses TRBV6-5 with TRBJ1-4; tentatively, D is TRBD1 (6 bases). The CDR3 has 15 amino acids. Deletions cut 0 bases from V and 3 bases from J, with 8 bases between. Per germline, CDR1 MNHEY and CDR2 SVGAGI. The DNA for the CDR3 is TGTGCCAGCAGTTACTCGGGACAACCTAATGAAAAACTGTTTTTT. Encoded protein: CASSYSGQPNEKLFF.